These T cell receptor gamma chains were read from a single sample in a study of intestinal T cells in coeliac disease. TCRdb reprocessed the multiplex PCR reads using CATT. The repertoire holds over 750 gamma-chain clones, with 51% as singletons. Sequenced sample: a duodenal biopsy. These receptor sequences come from a human donor who served as a control with a normal duodenal biopsy, not a healthy volunteer. Both conserved end residues are part of each CDR3. Fields, in order: V gene, clone size, J gene, CDR3 length, CDR3 DNA, CDR3 protein. Clone size is given for some rows only: seen once, a few or many times, or a class if the clone is expanded.

V gene: TRGV2; clone size: NA; J gene: TRGJP1; CDR3 length: 13; CDR3 DNA: TGTGCCATCCGACTTTTTACTGGTTGGTTCAAGATATTT; CDR3 protein: CAIRLFTGWFKIF
V gene: TRGV3; clone size: NA; J gene: TRGJ1/TRGJ2; CDR3 length: 14; CDR3 DNA: TGTGCCGACTTGGGACAGGCTGGTTATTATAAGAAACTCTTT; CDR3 protein: CADLGQAGYYKKLF
V gene: TRGV2; clone size: NA; J gene: TRGJP2; CDR3 length: 15; CDR3 DNA: TGTGCCACCTGGGACGGCCCGAATAGTGATTGGATCAAGACGTTT; CDR3 protein: CATWDGPNSDWIKTF
V gene: TRGV10; clone size: NA; J gene: TRGJ1/TRGJ2; CDR3 length: 13; CDR3 DNA: TGTGCTGCGTGGGATGGCCAAGGTATAAGAAAACTCTTT; CDR3 protein: CAAWDGQGIRKLF
V gene: TRGV8; clone size: large; J gene: TRGJP1; CDR3 length: 14; CDR3 DNA: TGTGCCACCTGGGATTATACCACTGGTTGGTTCAAGATATTT; CDR3 protein: CATWDYTTGWFKIF
V gene: TRGV3; clone size: few; J gene: TRGJP1; CDR3 length: 11; CDR3 DNA: TGTGCCACCTGGTTAACTTGGTTCAAGATATTT; CDR3 protein: CATWLTWFKIF
V gene: TRGV10; clone size: few; J gene: TRGJP1; CDR3 length: 17; CDR3 DNA: TGTGCTGCGTGGGATTATTCGCAGCGGGCCACTGGTTGGTTCAAGATATTT; CDR3 protein: CAAWDYSQRATGWFKIF
V gene: TRGV2; clone size: few; J gene: TRGJ1/TRGJ2; CDR3 length: 11; CDR3 DNA: TGTGCCACCTGGGACGGGCGGAAGAAACTCTTT; CDR3 protein: CATWDGRKKLF
V gene: TRGV4; clone size: NA; J gene: TRGJ1/TRGJ2; CDR3 length: 13; CDR3 DNA: TGTGCCACCTGGGATGAGGGACGGTATAAGAAACTCTTT; CDR3 protein: CATWDEGRYKKLF
V gene: TRGV2; clone size: NA; J gene: TRGJP1; CDR3 length: 16; CDR3 DNA: TGTGCCACCTGGGACGGGCGGGGACCACTGGGTTGGTTCAAGATATTT; CDR3 protein: CATWDGRGPLGWFKIF
V gene: TRGV2; clone size: NA; J gene: TRGJP2; CDR3 length: 16; CDR3 DNA: TGTGCCACCTGGGACGGTCTTACCGGTAGTGATTGGATCAAGACGTTT; CDR3 protein: CATWDGLTGSDWIKTF
V gene: TRGV9; clone size: NA; J gene: TRGJ1/TRGJ2; CDR3 length: 15; CDR3 DNA: TGTGCCTTGTGGGAAGGCGAGCCTAATTATTATAAGAAACTCTTT; CDR3 protein: CALWEGEPNYYKKLF
V gene: TRGV2; clone size: NA; J gene: TRGJP2; CDR3 length: 15; CDR3 DNA: TGTGCACCTGGGACGGGCCCGAATAGTGATTGGATCAAGACGTTT; CDR3 protein: CAPGTGPNSDWIKTF
V gene: TRGV3; clone size: NA; J gene: TRGJ1/TRGJ2; CDR3 length: 14; CDR3 DNA: TGTGCCACCTGGGACAGGCAGCGTGATATAAGAAAACTCTTT; CDR3 protein: CATWDRQRDIRKLF
V gene: TRGV8; clone size: NA; J gene: TRGJP1; CDR3 length: 13; CDR3 DNA: TGTGCCACCAGGGGGGTCGGCGCTTGGTTCAAGATATTT; CDR3 protein: CATRGVGAWFKIF
V gene: TRGV3; clone size: NA; J gene: TRGJ1/TRGJ2; CDR3 length: 10; CDR3 DNA: TGTGCCACTGGGACATGTAAGAAACTCTTT; CDR3 protein: CATGTCKKLF
V gene: TRGV4; clone size: NA; J gene: TRGJP1; CDR3 length: 14; CDR3 DNA: TGTGCCACCTGGGAGTCGCCACGTGGTTGGTTCAAGATATTT; CDR3 protein: CATWESPRGWFKIF
V gene: TRGV9; clone size: NA; J gene: TRGJ1/TRGJ2; CDR3 length: 14; CDR3 DNA: TGTGCCTTGTGGGGAGGGGGCTCTAATTATAAGAAACTCTTT; CDR3 protein: CALWGGGSNYKKLF
V gene: TRGV2; clone size: large; J gene: TRGJ1/TRGJ2; CDR3 length: 10; CDR3 DNA: TGTGCCACGGTCCCGGATAAGAAACTCTTT; CDR3 protein: CATVPDKKLF
V gene: TRGV4; clone size: large; J gene: TRGJ1/TRGJ2; CDR3 length: 14; CDR3 DNA: TGTGCCACCTGGGATGGGCTCTGGAATTATAAGAAACTCTTT; CDR3 protein: CATWDGLWNYKKLF
V gene: TRGV8; clone size: NA; J gene: TRGJ1/TRGJ2; CDR3 length: 12; CDR3 DNA: TGTGCACCTCGGAGTAGCCCTCCGGGGAAACTCTTT; CDR3 protein: CAPRSSPPGKLF
V gene: TRGV10; clone size: NA; J gene: TRGJP2; CDR3 length: 14; CDR3 DNA: TGTGCTGCGTGGACCATTAGTAGTGATTGGATCAAGACGTTT; CDR3 protein: CAAWTISSDWIKTF
V gene: TRGV3; clone size: large; J gene: TRGJ1/TRGJ2; CDR3 length: 10; CDR3 DNA: TGTGCCACCTCTTATTATAAGAAACTCTTT; CDR3 protein: CATSYYKKLF
V gene: TRGV3; clone size: large; J gene: TRGJ1/TRGJ2; CDR3 length: 15; CDR3 DNA: TGTGCCACCTGGGACAGGCTGGGGAGTTATTATAAGAAACTCTTT; CDR3 protein: CATWDRLGSYYKKLF
V gene: TRGV8; clone size: NA; J gene: TRGJ1/TRGJ2; CDR3 length: 14; CDR3 DNA: TGTGCCACCTGGATAAACGGGTTTTATTATAAGAAACTCTTT; CDR3 protein: CATWINGFYYKKLF
V gene: TRGV3; clone size: NA; J gene: TRGJ1/TRGJ2; CDR3 length: 15; CDR3 DNA: TGTGCCACCTGGAGGCCGCTCCGTAATTATTATAAGAAACTCTTT; CDR3 protein: CATWRPLRNYYKKLF
V gene: TRGV10; clone size: NA; J gene: TRGJ1/TRGJ2; CDR3 length: 17; CDR3 DNA: TGTGCTGCGTGGGGATTACCCTCCCCCCATTTCCATTATAAGAAACTCTTT; CDR3 protein: CAAWGLPSPHFHYKKLF
V gene: TRGV2; clone size: NA; J gene: TRGJP2; CDR3 length: 10; CDR3 DNA: TGTGCCAACCCTGATTGGATCAAGACGTTT; CDR3 protein: CANPDWIKTF
V gene: TRGV10; clone size: once; J gene: TRGJ1/TRGJ2; CDR3 length: 14; CDR3 DNA: TGTGCTGCGTGGGAAACCACCCCTCGGATAAGAAAACTCTTT; CDR3 protein: CAAWETTPRIRKLF
V gene: TRGV10; clone size: NA; J gene: TRGJP1; CDR3 length: 17; CDR3 DNA: TGTGCTGCGTTGGGATCGAGAATCGGGTTGGGCTGTTGGTTCAAGATATTT; CDR3 protein: CAALGSRIGLGCWFKIF
V gene: TRGV10; clone size: NA; J gene: TRGJP1; CDR3 length: 17; CDR3 DNA: TGTGCTGCGTCGAACAGGGGCCTAATACCACTTGGTTGGTTCAAGATATTT; CDR3 protein: CAASNRGLIPLGWFKIF
V gene: TRGV10; clone size: hyperexpanded; J gene: TRGJ1/TRGJ2; CDR3 length: 12; CDR3 DNA: TGTGCTGCGTGGGTGTTTTATTATAAGAAACTCTTT; CDR3 protein: CAAWVFYYKKLF
V gene: TRGV4; clone size: NA; J gene: TRGJ1/TRGJ2; CDR3 length: 9; CDR3 DNA: TGTGCCACCAATCGATGGAAACTCTTT; CDR3 protein: CATNRWKLF
V gene: TRGV8; clone size: NA; J gene: TRGJ1/TRGJ2; CDR3 length: 16; CDR3 DNA: TGTGCCCACCTGGGATATGGGGTGGCTGGCTATTATAAGAAACTCTTT; CDR3 protein: CAHLGYGVAGYYKKLF
V gene: TRGV2; clone size: NA; J gene: TRGJP2; CDR3 length: 15; CDR3 DNA: TGTGCCACCTGGGACGCAAAAGTTAGTGATTGGATCAAGACGTTT; CDR3 protein: CATWDAKVSDWIKTF
V gene: TRGV8; clone size: large; J gene: TRGJ1/TRGJ2; CDR3 length: 14; CDR3 DNA: TGTGCACCTGGGATAAACGGGTTTTATTATAAGAAACTCTTT; CDR3 protein: CAPGINGFYYKKLF
V gene: TRGV4; clone size: large; J gene: TRGJ1/TRGJ2; CDR3 length: 12; CDR3 DNA: TGTGCCACCTGGGAGAATTATTATAAGAAACTCTTT; CDR3 protein: CATWENYYKKLF
V gene: TRGV8; clone size: NA; J gene: TRGJ1/TRGJ2; CDR3 length: 10; CDR3 DNA: TGTGCCACCTGGATAACTCATAAACTCTTT; CDR3 protein: CATWITHKLF
V gene: TRGV8; clone size: NA; J gene: TRGJP1; CDR3 length: 14; CDR3 DNA: TGTGCCACCTGGATAGCTTTACCTGGTTGGTTCAAGATATTT; CDR3 protein: CATWIALPGWFKIF
V gene: TRGV2; clone size: NA; J gene: TRGJ1/TRGJ2; CDR3 length: 13; CDR3 DNA: TGTGCCACCTGGGAGGGCCGCAGTTATAAGAAACTCTTT; CDR3 protein: CATWEGRSYKKLF
V gene: TRGV2; clone size: NA; J gene: TRGJ1/TRGJ2; CDR3 length: 13; CDR3 DNA: TGTGCACCTGGGACGGGCGAATATTATAAGAAACTCTTT; CDR3 protein: CAPGTGEYYKKLF
V gene: TRGV3; clone size: NA; J gene: TRGJ1/TRGJ2; CDR3 length: 13; CDR3 DNA: TGTGCCACCTGGACGACCCGCGGAGATAAGAAACTCTTT; CDR3 protein: CATWTTRGDKKLF
V gene: TRGV3; clone size: NA; J gene: TRGJ1/TRGJ2; CDR3 length: 17; CDR3 DNA: TGTGCCACCTCGGGACCCCCCGAACCGCGGAATTATTATAAGAAACTCTTT; CDR3 protein: CATSGPPEPRNYYKKLF
V gene: TRGV9; clone size: large; J gene: TRGJ1/TRGJ2; CDR3 length: 11; CDR3 DNA: TGTGCCCCCGGAGCATATTATAAGAAACTCTTT; CDR3 protein: CAPGAYYKKLF